This T cell receptor (beta chain) is drawn from a study of T cell responses to AZD1222 COVID-19 vaccine. Study results and caveats: Targets within unmutated variant regions were reportedly found for nearly half of spike-specific TCRs.

This clone was observed a few times. No antigen is known for it. The CDR3 runs 15 residues. CDR1 is KGHSH and CDR2 is LQKENI in the germline V gene. Trimming took off 3 bases at V and 1 base at J, with 10 bases between the two ends. Profiled with immunoSEQ multiplex PCR; TCRdb holds only in-frame clones, not every one. The sample holds about 140,000 clones, more than 85% seen once. Sequenced here: peripheral blood, sampled on day 0 of AZD1222 vaccination. This clonotype originated in an adult in good health. The V gene is TRBV18, the J gene TRBJ2-4; D perhaps matches TRBD1 (6 bases). The CDR3 nucleotides are TGTGCCAGCTCACCGGGACATACGGCCAAAAACATTCAGTACTTC. This translates into CASSPGHTAKNIQYF. Full variable domain (remainder filled in from reference TRBV18 and TRBJ2-4): NAGVMQNPRHLVRRRGQEARLRCSPMKGHSHVYWYRQLPEEGLKFMVYLQKENIIDESGMPKERFSAEFPKEGPSILRIQQVVRGDSAAYFCASSPGHTAKNIQYFGAGTRLSVL.